Following are 24 T cell receptor beta chains from one sample sequenced in a study of CD8+ T cells in alopecia areata. Treatment described: oral pan-JAK inhibitor, 5-10 mg twice daily. In each case, RNA was isolated and then reverse transcribed into cDNA as the sequencing template. Data came from immunoSEQ multiplex PCR; TCRdb stores just in-frame clones and leaves some out. This sample yields 170,000 or so clones, of which about 53% are seen a single time; 10% to 11% belongs to the top ten. The sequences come from CD8+ T cells sorted from blood, collected at week 24, from a patient treated with tofacitinib. The receptors stem from a human donor with alopecia areata.

This clone was counted a few times. CDR3 region: CASSPDLRGAGGYTF. CDR3 sequence (DNA): TGTGCCAGCAGCCCCGACCTCAGGGGGGCAGGTGGCTACACCTTC. This chain connects TRBV27 to TRBJ1-2, with 7 nucleotides matching TRBD1. The length of the CDR3 is 15 residues. The V gene end was trimmed by 6 bases and the J gene end by 7 bases; junction bases not matched to a gene: 14. Germline CDR1 reads MNHEY; CDR2 reads SMNVEV (reference sequence).

About this clone itself: It may be a read error: a sequence one base away is much more abundant. This rearrangement joins TRBV2 to TRBJ2-3, with a possible D match to TRBD1 (6 bases). V was pared by 11 bases and J by 9 bases, with 12 bases between. Per germline, CDR1 SNHLY and CDR2 FYNNEI. CDR3 length: 10 amino acids. CDR3 protein: CAELQGTQYF. The CDR3 coding sequence is TGTGCCGAACTACAGGGAACGCAGTATTTT. The whole variable domain, remainder taken from reference TRBV2 and TRBJ2-3, is EPEVTQTPSHQVTQMGQEVILRCVPISNHLYFYWYRQILGQKVEFLVSFYNNEISEKSEIFDDQFSVERPDGSNFTLKIRSTKLEDSAMYFCAELQGTQYFGPGTRLTVL.

This clone was recorded once. J is TRBJ1-2 and V is TRBV7-6; no reliable D call. V lost 1 base and J lost 14, with 14 bases in between. The CDR3 contains 12 residues. Germline CDR1 SGHVS, CDR2 FNYEAQ. CDR3: CASSLDTRDYTF. The CDR3 DNA follows: TGTGCCAGCAGCTTAGATACCCGAGATTATACCTTC.

This clone was counted a few times. The V call is TRBV6-1, the J call TRBJ2-1; D gene unclear. CDR3 length: 13 amino acids. V lost 0 bases and J lost 8, with 8 bases in between. The germline CDR1 and CDR2 sequences are MNHNS and SASEGT. The CDR3 nucleotides read TGTGCCAGCAGTGAAGCCCCAGGCGATGAGCAGTTCTTC. Protein product: CASSEAPGDEQFF.

This chain connects TRBV13 to TRBJ2-2; no clear D. The V gene's germline CDR1 is PRHDT and CDR2 FYEKMQ (reference sequence). CDR3 length equals 13 residues. The V gene lost 5 bases and the J gene lost 1 base, with 5 bases spanning the gap. CDR3 sequence reads: CASSAENTGELFF. In DNA, the CDR3 is TGTGCCAGCAGCGCAGAGAACACCGGGGAGCTGTTTTTT.

This clone appeared a few times. The J gene is TRBJ1-2, the V gene TRBV29-1; D is undetermined. Trimming pared 5 bases from V and 6 bases from J, leaving 19 bases between. The CDR3 consists of 14 residues. The V gene's germline CDR1 is SQVTM and CDR2 ANQGSEA. The CDR3 nucleotides read TGCAGCGTTCAGCCGGGAGGGTACGCGGATGGCTACACCTTC. It yields the protein CSVQPGGYADGYTF.

This clone was detected a few times. The chain carries TRBV29-1 and TRBJ2-7; D is perhaps TRBD1 or TRBD2 (6 bases each). V was pared by 6 bases and J by 2 bases, with 17 bases between. This CDR3 contains 14 residues. Germline values: CDR1 SQVTM, CDR2 ANQGSEA. CDR3 amino acids: CSVEEGTSPYEQYF. The CDR3 DNA sequence: TGCAGCGTGGAGGAGGGGACATCGCCCTACGAGCAGTACTTC.

The genes are TRBV19 and TRBJ1-2; D ambiguous. Germline loops: CDR1 LNHDA, CDR2 SQIVND (reference sequence). CDR3 size: 13 residues. Deletions cut 3 bases from V and 6 bases from J, with 11 bases between. In DNA, the CDR3 is TGTGCCAGTAGTATTGGCAGAGCGGATGGCTACACCTTC. It codes for CASSIGRADGYTF. Complete variable domain (other parts from reference TRBV19 and TRBJ1-2): DGGITQSPKYLFRKEGQNVTLSCEQNLNHDAMYWYRQDPGQGLRLIYYSQIVNDFQKGDIAEGYSVSREKKESFPLTVTSAQKNPTAFYLCASSIGRADGYTFGSGTRLTVV.

The V gene is TRBV6-6, the J gene TRBJ1-6; 7 bases map to TRBD1. There are 13 residues in the CDR3. The germline V gene encodes CDR1 MNHNY and CDR2 SVGAGI (reference sequence). Germline trimming cut 5 bases from V and 7 bases from J; bases unmatched to any gene: 2. The CDR3 loop reads CASSDRENSPLHF. CDR3 sequence (DNA): TGTGCCAGCAGTGACAGGGAGAATTCACCCCTCCACTTT.

This CDR3 is CASSPGTSGGEQYF. The CDR3 bases are TGTGCCAGCAGCCCCGGGACTAGCGGGGGCGAGCAGTACTTC. V and J are TRBV7-6 and TRBJ2-7; 14 nucleotides line up with TRBD2. The germline CDR1 and CDR2 sequences are SGHVS and FNYEAQ. This CDR3 has 14 residues. J gave up 6 bases and V 5 bases, and 3 bases lay outside the gene matches.

This chain connects TRBV5-4 to TRBJ2-1; possibly TRBD1 for D (6 bases). V dropped 3 bases and J dropped 6 bases, with 10 bases sitting between them. Per the germline V gene, CDR1 is SGHNT and CDR2 is YYREEE (reference sequence). This CDR3 spans 13 amino acids. CDR3 sequence reads: CASSSVGGNEQFF. The CDR3 DNA follows: TGTGCCAGCAGCTCGGTAGGGGGCAATGAGCAGTTCTTC.

The chain has TRBV4-3 and TRBJ2-1; tentatively, D is TRBD1 (6 bases). Trimming removed 4 bases from V and 7 bases from J, with 14 bases in between. Germline CDR1 LGHNA, CDR2 YSLEER. This CDR3 is 14 amino acids long. For the CDR3, the DNA is TGCGCCAGCAGCCTACAGGGTGCTATAAATGAGCAGTTCTTC. Translating gives CASSLQGAINEQFF.

This clone was picked up a small number of times. The rearrangement joins TRBV4-2 to TRBJ2-4, with 11 bases fitting TRBD2. Germline V gene data show CDR1 as LGHNA and CDR2 as YNFKEQ. With 1 base clipped from V and 6 bases from J, the junction kept 14 bases outside the gene matches. The CDR3 spans 19 residues. CDR3 sequence (DNA): TGTGCCAGCAGCCAAGGGTCTAGCGGGGGGACTCCGGGAGGAAACATTCAGTACTTC. It specifies CASSQGSSGGTPGGNIQYF.

The DNA of the CDR3 is TGTGCCAGCAGCTCTACTGTCCCCATCCACACTGAAGCTTTCTTT. Protein: CASSSTVPIHTEAFF. V gene TRBV5-4 combines with J gene TRBJ1-1; D unclear. Germline V gene lookup returns CDR1 SGHNT and CDR2 YYREEE (reference sequence). The CDR3 has 15 amino acids. The V end was cut by 3 bases, the J end by 3 bases, with 15 bases between.

The CDR3 DNA reads TGTGCCAGCAGCTTACGGGGTACGACCGGGGAGCTGTTTTTT. Residues: CASSLRGTTGELFF. The chain couples TRBV7-2 to TRBJ2-2, with D maybe TRBD2 (5 bases). Germline V lookup: CDR1 SGHTA, CDR2 FQGNSA. The germline V and J ends were trimmed by 2 bases and 5 bases, with 9 bases remaining between them. This CDR3 spans 14 amino acids.

This clone was recorded a few times. The rearrangement uses TRBV14 and TRBJ2-7, with D perhaps TRBD1 (6 bases). In germline, CDR1 is SGHDN, CDR2 FVKESK. Trimming took 4 bases from V and 4 from J, leaving 17 bases between them. The CDR3 runs 15 residues. As DNA, the CDR3 is TGTGCCAGCAGCCCTCCGACAGGCCAATTTTACGAGCAGTACTTC. This gives the protein CASSPPTGQFYEQYF.

The chain links TRBV9 to TRBJ2-3; TRBD2 aligns across 9 bases. The CDR3 has 13 residues. Trimming cost V 6 bases and J 6 bases; bases outside gene matches: 5. Germline V gene lookup returns CDR1 SGDLS and CDR2 YYNGEE. CDR3 protein: CASKTSGLDTQYF. CDR3 nucleotide sequence: TGTGCCAGCAAAACTAGCGGGTTGGATACGCAGTATTTT. The full variable domain, completed using reference TRBV9 and TRBJ2-3, is DSGVTQTPKHLITATGQRVTLRCSPRSGDLSVYWYQQSLDQGLQFLIQYYNGEERAKGNILERFSAQQFPDLHSELNLSSLELGDSALYFCASKTSGLDTQYFGPGTRLTVL.

The genes are TRBV29-1 and TRBJ2-1; D is perhaps TRBD2 (5 bases). This CDR3 spans 12 amino acids. V lost 2 bases to trimming and J lost 4 bases, with 6 bases between them. CDR1 is SQVTM, CDR2 ANQGSEA, per germline. Here the CDR3 DNA reads TGCAGCGTTGAAACTAGATACAATGAGCAGTTCTTC. This sequence encodes CSVETRYNEQFF.

The chain links TRBV27 to TRBJ2-1; maybe TRBD2 (5 bases). The CDR3 runs 13 residues. V lost 0 bases and J 8 bases, leaving 8 bases between the germline ends. Per germline, CDR1 MNHEY and CDR2 SMNVEV (reference sequence). The CDR3 nucleotides are TGTGCCAGCAGTTTATCTCCGGGGTATGAGCAGTTCTTC. It codes for CASSLSPGYEQFF.

The chain's CDR3 is CASGAGVGNQPQHF. The CDR3 region has the DNA TGTGCCAGCGGAGCGGGGGTGGGCAATCAGCCCCAGCATTTT. The gene calls are TRBV7-9 and TRBJ1-5, with D maybe TRBD1 (5 bases). From germline, CDR1 is SEHNR and CDR2 FQNEAQ (reference sequence). CDR3 size: 14 residues. The V end lost 8 bases, the J end lost 2 bases, and 13 bases lay between the germline ends.

This clone showed up just a few times. This chain links TRBV2 with TRBJ1-4; D is ambiguous. This CDR3 has 13 residues. Trimming removed 6 bases from V and 0 bases from J, with 5 bases in between. Germline V gene lookup returns CDR1 SNHLY and CDR2 FYNNEI. In nucleotides, the CDR3 is TGTGCCAGCAGCTCCGCAACTAATGAAAAACTGTTTTTT. Encoded protein: CASSSATNEKLFF. The full variable domain, with the rest looked up from reference TRBV2 and TRBJ1-4, is EPEVTQTPSHQVTQMGQEVILRCVPISNHLYFYWYRQILGQKVEFLVSFYNNEISEKSEIFDDQFSVERPDGSNFTLKIRSTKLEDSAMYFCASSSATNEKLFFGSGTQLSVL.

V usage is TRBV5-1 and J usage is TRBJ2-7, with 9 bases lining up with TRBD1. Unmatched junction bases numbered 6, after V lost 3 bases and J lost 2 bases. Looked up from germline, CDR1 is SGHRS and CDR2 is YFSETQ. The CDR3 contains 15 residues. The CDR3 nucleotides read TGCGCCAGCAGCTCACCGGGACAGGGTACCTACGAGCAGTACTTC. It is translated as CASSSPGQGTYEQYF.

This clone was detected ten times or more. The chain is built from TRBV10-3 and TRBJ1-3; the match to TRBD1 covers 8 bases. The length of the CDR3 is 14 residues. J lost 0 bases, V lost 8 bases, and 3 bases had no gene match. CDR1 and CDR2 from the germline V gene are ENHRY and SYGVKD. Here the CDR3 DNA reads TGTGCCATCCAAGGGACAGGCTCTGGAAACACCATATATTTT. Translating it yields CAIQGTGSGNTIYF.

This clone was detected many times. CDR3 sequence reads: CASSATSGSYNEQFF. CDR3 bases: TGTGCCAGCAGCGCTACTAGCGGATCCTACAATGAGCAGTTCTTC. This chain connects TRBV11-2 to TRBJ2-1, with TRBD2 identical over 8 bases. Germline V gene data show CDR1 as SGHAT and CDR2 as FQNNGV. The CDR3 consists of 15 residues. V shed 5 bases, J shed 1 base, and the junction held 4 bases outside the gene matches.